The 18 T cell receptor beta chains below come from one sample, sequenced in a study of T-cell memory formation after mild COVID-19. TCRdb analysed the 5' RACE reads with MiXCR anew, one entry per CDR3 protein. The sample holds about 300,000 distinct CDR3 sequences; 19% are singletons and the top ten take 20% to 25%. The sample was PBMCs or a T cell subset sorted from them (not recorded which). These receptors all stem from a young man who had mild COVID-19 (a few samples of this study predate the infection). Cell type and time point are not known.

This clonotype occurred a few times. The CDR3 sequence is CASIRDREGTEAFF. The CDR3 bases are TGTGCCAGCATACGGGACAGGGAGGGGACTGAAGCTTTCTTT. This chain joins TRBV7-2 and TRBJ1-1; 9 positions match TRBD1. CDR3 length equals 14 residues. Per the germline V gene, CDR1 is SGHTA and CDR2 is FQGNSA. Germline trimming cut 7 bases from V and 5 bases from J; bases unmatched to any gene: 8.

The DNA for the CDR3 is TGTGCCAGCAGTTTATTGGCGGGAATGGGTCAGCCCCAGCATTTT. Amino acid sequence: CASSLLAGMGQPQHF. The genes are TRBV28 and TRBJ1-5, with D uncertain. V lost 1 base and J 6 bases, leaving 13 bases between the germline ends. The CDR3 consists of 15 residues. In germline, CDR1 is MDHEN, CDR2 SYDVKM.

This rearrangement joins TRBV7-9 to TRBJ1-5; a weak D match, TRBD1 (5 bases). This CDR3 has 15 residues. Germline lookup yields CDR1 SEHNR and CDR2 FQNEAQ (reference sequence). The V and J ends lost 5 bases and 4 bases respectively, with 15 bases between them. CDR3 region: CASSPIGGNNQPQHF. CDR3 DNA: TGTGCCAGCAGCCCGATCGGGGGTAATAATCAGCCCCAGCATTTT. Supplemented by reference TRBV7-9 and TRBJ1-5, the full variable domain reads DTGVSQNPRHKITKRGQNVTFRCDPISEHNRLYWYRQTLGQGPEFLTYFQNEAQLEKSRLLSDRFSAERPKGSFSTLEIQRTEQGDSAMYLCASSPIGGNNQPQHFGDGTRLSIL.

This clonotype was counted between two and nine times. This rearrangement joins TRBV4-2 to TRBJ2-5, with 9 bases aligning to TRBD1. This CDR3 region has 15 residues. V was pared by 3 bases and J by 3 bases, with 5 bases of the junction left unmatched. From germline, CDR1 is LGHNA and CDR2 YNFKEQ. The CDR3 region is CASSHLGQGKETQYF. The CDR3 DNA follows: TGTGCCAGCAGCCACTTGGGACAGGGCAAAGAGACCCAGTACTTC.

This clonotype has only a few counts. The CDR3 sequence is CSARGSPGSTEAFF. CDR3 in DNA: TGCAGTGCTAGGGGGTCCCCCGGAAGTACTGAAGCTTTCTTT. V and J are TRBV20-1 and TRBJ1-1, with no clear D. Germline V gene data show CDR1 as DFQATT and CDR2 as SNEGSKA (reference sequence). This CDR3 is built from 14 residues. Trimming pared 3 bases from V and 5 bases from J, leaving 16 bases between.

The chain employs TRBV30 and TRBJ2-3, with unresolved D. Trimming stripped 5 bases from V and 1 base from J, with 7 bases between. The V gene's germline CDR1 is GTSNPN and CDR2 SVGIG (reference sequence). This CDR3 has 12 residues. In nucleotides, the CDR3 is TGTGCCTGGCTCTCCGGCACAGATACGCAGTATTTT. This sequence encodes CAWLSGTDTQYF.

The chain has TRBV27 and TRBJ2-4, with 9 bases that match TRBD1. This CDR3 region has 18 residues. CDR1 and CDR2 (germline): MNHEY, SMNVEV (reference sequence). J gave up 4 bases and V 1 base, and 11 bases lay outside the gene matches. CDR3 coding DNA: TGTGCCAGCAGTTTATGGTTCCCCGGGGGACAGGGAAAAAACATTCAGTACTTC. This codes for CASSLWFPGGQGKNIQYF.

There are a few counts of this clonotype. The CDR3 loop is CASSPTSGDGTDTQYF. In DNA, the CDR3 is TGTGCCAGCAGCCCGACTAGCGGGGATGGGACAGATACGCAGTATTTT. The genes are TRBV6-2 or TRBV6-3 and TRBJ2-3; 11 positions match TRBD2. Germline V CDR1 and CDR2: MNHEY, SVGEGT. Germline trimming cut 6 bases from V and 3 bases from J; bases unmatched to any gene: 8. This CDR3 comprises 16 residues.

In this sample, this clonotype turned up many times. The rearrangement uses TRBV5-4 and TRBJ2-3; 9 bases are shared with TRBD1. This CDR3 is built from 14 residues. The V segment lost 4 bases and the J segment 2 bases; nucleotides outside the gene matches: 2. CDR1 and CDR2 from the germline V gene are SGHNT and YYREEE (reference sequence). In DNA form, the CDR3 reads TGTGCCAGCAGCGTACAGGGGGCCACAGATACGCAGTATTTT. Residues: CASSVQGATDTQYF.

The gene calls are TRBV28 and TRBJ2-7, with a tentative D call TRBD1 (6 bases). CDR1 and CDR2 from the germline V gene are MDHEN and SYDVKM. Trimming shortened V by 6 bases and J by 2 bases, and 14 bases separated the two germline ends. CDR3 length: 14 residues. CDR3 amino acids: CASRPRDKPYEQYV. The CDR3 region has the DNA TGTGCCAGCAGACCCCGGGACAAACCCTACGAGCAGTACGTC.

A remark on this clonotype: One end of the junction does not line up with germline, which may come from a read error. The genes are TRBV6-5 and TRBJ2-3; 10 nucleotides line up with TRBD1. Germline CDR1 reads MNHEY; CDR2 reads SVGAGI. CDR3 length equals 12 residues. Written as DNA, the CDR3 is TGTGCCAGCAGTTACCGACAGGGGGCTTTTCATTTT. This encodes CASSYRQGAFHF.

The chain couples TRBV4-1 to TRBJ1-6; D uncertain. This CDR3 contains 12 residues. Germline V gene sequence: CDR1 MGHRA, CDR2 YSYEKL. Deletions cut 3 bases from V and 7 bases from J, with 4 bases between. CDR3 sequence (DNA): TGCGCCAGCAGCCAGGACAATTCACCCCTCCACTTT. It codes for CASSQDNSPLHF.

This sequence joins TRBV4-3 and TRBJ2-3; 9 positions match TRBD2. Germline V lookup: CDR1 LGHNA, CDR2 YSLEER. The length of the CDR3 is 15 residues. V lost 2 bases, J lost 8 bases, and 8 bases stayed unmatched. CDR3 nucleotide sequence: TGCGCCAGCAGCCAAAGCGGGGGGTGGTTTGGTACGCAGTATTTT. This sequence encodes CASSQSGGWFGTQYF.

The rearrangement links TRBV7-9 to TRBJ2-1, with D perhaps matching TRBD1 (5 bases). In germline, CDR1 is SEHNR, CDR2 FQNEAQ (reference sequence). V was shortened by 5 bases and J by 13 bases, with 18 bases between the two germline ends. The CDR3 spans 13 residues. The CDR3 bases are TGTGCCAGCAGCCCCCCCGCGGCAGGGTATCAGTTCTTC. Protein sequence: CASSPPAAGYQFF.

The V and J genes are TRBV13 and TRBJ1-6, with a tentative D call TRBD1 (6 bases). CDR3 length equals 15 residues. V lost 9 bases to trimming and J lost 10 bases, with 22 bases between them. From germline, CDR1 is PRHDT and CDR2 FYEKMQ (reference sequence). The CDR3 nucleotides are TGTGCCAGAGGTGCGGACAGCCTGGCCGGGTCACCCCTCCACTTT. This translates into CARGADSLAGSPLHF.

The chain couples TRBV9 to TRBJ2-2; no clear D gene. The CDR3 has 15 residues. Trimming removed 2 bases from V and 1 base from J, with 9 bases in between. In germline, CDR1 is SGDLS, CDR2 YYNGEE. The CDR3 is CASSVASWNTGELFF. The CDR3 DNA is TGTGCCAGCAGCGTGGCTAGTTGGAACACCGGGGAGCTGTTTTTT.

The chain carries TRBV7-2 and TRBJ2-3; D ambiguous. V lost 9 bases, J lost 0 bases, and 13 bases lay in between. The length of the CDR3 is 14 residues. The V gene's germline CDR1 is SGHTA and CDR2 FQGNSA. The CDR3 nucleotides read TGTGCCAGAAGCCCGTATGCTAGCACAGATACGCAGTATTTT. Amino acid sequence: CARSPYASTDTQYF.

This sequence joins TRBV5-6 and TRBJ1-1, with 12 bases that match TRBD1. The CDR3 length is 15 residues. Germline V gives CDR1 SGHDT, CDR2 YYEEEE. The junction had 3 bases not matched to a gene; V was cut back by 0 bases and J by 6 bases. The chain's CDR3 is CASSLAGQGAPEAFF. The CDR3, as DNA: TGTGCCAGCAGCTTGGCGGGACAGGGGGCTCCTGAAGCTTTCTTT.